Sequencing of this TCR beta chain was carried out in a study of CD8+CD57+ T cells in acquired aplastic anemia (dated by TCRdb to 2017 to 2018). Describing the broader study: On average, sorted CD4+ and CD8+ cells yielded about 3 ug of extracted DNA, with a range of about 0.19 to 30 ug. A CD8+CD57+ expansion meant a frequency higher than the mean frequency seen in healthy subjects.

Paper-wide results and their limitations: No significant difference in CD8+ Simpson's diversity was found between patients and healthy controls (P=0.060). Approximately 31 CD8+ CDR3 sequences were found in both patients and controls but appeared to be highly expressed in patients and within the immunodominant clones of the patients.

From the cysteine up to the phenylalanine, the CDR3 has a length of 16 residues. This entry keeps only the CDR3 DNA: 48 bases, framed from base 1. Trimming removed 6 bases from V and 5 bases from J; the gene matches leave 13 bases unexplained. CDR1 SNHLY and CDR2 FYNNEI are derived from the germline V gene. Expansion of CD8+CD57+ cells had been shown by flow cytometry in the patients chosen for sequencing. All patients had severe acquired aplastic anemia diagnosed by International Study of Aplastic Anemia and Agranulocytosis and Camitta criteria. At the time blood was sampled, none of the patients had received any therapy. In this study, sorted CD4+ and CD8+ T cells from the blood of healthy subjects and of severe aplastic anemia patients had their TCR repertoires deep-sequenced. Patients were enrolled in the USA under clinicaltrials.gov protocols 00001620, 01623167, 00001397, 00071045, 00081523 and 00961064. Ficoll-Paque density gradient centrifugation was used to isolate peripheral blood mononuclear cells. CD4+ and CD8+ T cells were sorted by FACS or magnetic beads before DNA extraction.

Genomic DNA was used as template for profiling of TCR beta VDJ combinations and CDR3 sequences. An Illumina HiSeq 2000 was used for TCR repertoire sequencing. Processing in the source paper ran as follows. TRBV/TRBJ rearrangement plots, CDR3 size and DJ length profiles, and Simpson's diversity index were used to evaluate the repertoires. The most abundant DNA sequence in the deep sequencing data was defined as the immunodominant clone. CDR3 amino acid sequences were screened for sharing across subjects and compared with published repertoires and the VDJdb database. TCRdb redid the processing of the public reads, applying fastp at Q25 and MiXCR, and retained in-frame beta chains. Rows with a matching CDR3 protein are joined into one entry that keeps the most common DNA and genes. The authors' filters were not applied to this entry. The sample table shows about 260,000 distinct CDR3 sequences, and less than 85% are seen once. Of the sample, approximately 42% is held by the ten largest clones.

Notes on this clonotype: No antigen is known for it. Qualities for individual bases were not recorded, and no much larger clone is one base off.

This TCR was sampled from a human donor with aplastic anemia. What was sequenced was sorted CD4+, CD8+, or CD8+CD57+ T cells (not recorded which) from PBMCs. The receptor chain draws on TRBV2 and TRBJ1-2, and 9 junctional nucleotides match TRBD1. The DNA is TGTGCCAGCAGCTCACGGGACAGGGATATGCAGTATGGCTACACCTTC. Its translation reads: CASSSRDRDMQYGYTF.